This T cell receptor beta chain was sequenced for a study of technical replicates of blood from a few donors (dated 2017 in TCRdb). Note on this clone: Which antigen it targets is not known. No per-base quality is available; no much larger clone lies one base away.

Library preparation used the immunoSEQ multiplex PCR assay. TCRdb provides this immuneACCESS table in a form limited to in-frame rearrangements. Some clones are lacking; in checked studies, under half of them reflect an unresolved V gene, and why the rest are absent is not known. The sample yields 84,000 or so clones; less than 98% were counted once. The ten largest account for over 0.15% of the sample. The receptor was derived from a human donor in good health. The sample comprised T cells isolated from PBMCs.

The CDR3 here reads CASSDPGQPYEQYF. The DNA reads TGTGCCAGCAGCGATCCGGGACAGCCCTACGAGCAGTACTTC. Recombination connected TRBV9 to TRBJ2-7; 7 bases in the junction line up with TRBD1. In the germline V gene, CDR1 corresponds to SGDLS and CDR2 to YYNGEE. After removal of 3 bases from V and 2 bases from J, the junction retains 5 bases not matched to a gene. Including cysteine and phenylalanine, the CDR3 has 14 amino acids. Just CDR3 DNA is preserved here, 42 bases in frame from base 1.